This TCR beta chain was captured by sequencing in a study of human T cells and chemical hapten exposure. Notes on the study in general: No shift was seen in TCRs above 1 in 1000 frequency with DPC sensitization. Expanded TCRs created a significantly greater count of big CDR3 similarity clusters than controls did.

Time point here: patch test 2, 6 weeks after DPC sensitization. Treatment meaning: therapeutic diphenylcyclopropenone sensitization with weekly scalp DPC. What the library attached to individual cDNA molecules were unique molecular identifiers. Using its own MiXCR run on the RACE reads, TCRdb lists one record per CDR3 protein. The sample lists about 140,000 distinct CDR3 sequences; approximately 12% were seen once. This clonotype showed up many times. Its antigen is currently unknown. Material: whole blood, obtained in connection with sensitization to the hapten diphenylcyclopropenone (DPC). The origin of this receptor is a woman aged 45-65 years with alopecia areata. Some clones in this sample may be carry-over from other donors' samples.

The CDR3: CASSVDNVGPYNEQFF. CDR3 nucleotide sequence: TGTGCCAGCAGCGTAGATAATGTCGGACCCTACAATGAGCAGTTCTTC. The chain carries TRBV9 and TRBJ2-1; D is ambiguous. This CDR3 contains 16 residues. V was cut by 0 bases and J by 2 bases, with 12 bases left in between. Germline V gives CDR1 SGDLS, CDR2 YYNGEE.